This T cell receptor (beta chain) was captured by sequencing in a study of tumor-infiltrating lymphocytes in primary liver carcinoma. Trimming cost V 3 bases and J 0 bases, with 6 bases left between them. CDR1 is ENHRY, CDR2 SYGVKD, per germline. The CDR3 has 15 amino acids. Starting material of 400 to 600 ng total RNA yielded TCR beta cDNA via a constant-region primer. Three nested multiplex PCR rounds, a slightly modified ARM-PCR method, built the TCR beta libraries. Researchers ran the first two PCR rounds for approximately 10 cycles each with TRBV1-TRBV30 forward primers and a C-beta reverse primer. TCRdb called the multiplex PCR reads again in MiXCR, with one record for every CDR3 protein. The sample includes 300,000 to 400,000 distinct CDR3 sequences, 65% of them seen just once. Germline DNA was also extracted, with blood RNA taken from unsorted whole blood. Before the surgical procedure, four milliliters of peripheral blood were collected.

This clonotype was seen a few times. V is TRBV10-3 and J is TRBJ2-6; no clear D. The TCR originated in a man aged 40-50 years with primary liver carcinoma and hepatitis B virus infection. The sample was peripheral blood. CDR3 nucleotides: TGTGCCATCAGTGAATCGGTCTCTGGGGCCAACGTCCTGACTTTC. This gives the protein CAISESVSGANVLTF.